Below are 25 T cell receptor beta chains sequenced from a single sample in a study of blood T cells in healthy people across ages. Together with a sample-barcoded 5' primer, a J-beta primer mix was included in a second PCR lasting 7 to 11 cycles. From the 5' RACE reads, TCRdb called clonotypes with MiXCR, one entry per CDR3 protein. The repertoire holds some 890,000 distinct CDR3 sequences, with roughly 29% as singletons. These records were also assigned to another study, of T cells of mothers and their children.

Material: blood. The source of these receptors is a woman in her 40s in good health.

V gene TRBV12-3 or TRBV12-4 combines with J gene TRBJ2-1; the D gene is possibly TRBD2 (5 bases). This CDR3 is built from 13 residues. The V end lost 7 bases, the J end lost 7 bases, and 14 bases lay between the germline ends. The CDR3 nucleotides read TGTGCCAGCACCTCGGGGAGCCGTAATGAGCAGTTCTTC. It specifies CASTSGSRNEQFF.

This clonotype showed up just a few times. The genes are TRBV24-1 and TRBJ2-1, with no clear D. CDR3 size: 11 residues. The germline V and J ends were trimmed by 6 bases and 9 bases, with 8 bases remaining between them. The germline V gene has CDR1 KGHDR and CDR2 SFDVKD. CDR3 nucleotides: TGTGCCACCAGTCTTGCTTTTGAGCAGTTCTTC. Translating gives CATSLAFEQFF.

This clonotype was observed a handful of times. This rearrangement joins TRBV4-1 to TRBJ1-1; D remains unclear. CDR1 and CDR2 from the germline V gene are MGHRA and YSYEKL. Deletions cut 0 bases from V and 10 bases from J, with 12 bases between. This CDR3 is 13 amino acids long. Written as DNA, the CDR3 is TGCGCCAGCAGCCAAGAACCGACGGCAAGAGCTTTCTTT. Amino acids: CASSQEPTARAFF.

The V call is TRBV7-2, the J call TRBJ2-3; D remains unclear. Germline V gene lookup returns CDR1 SGHTA and CDR2 FQGNSA. This CDR3 is built from 14 residues. The V gene lost 3 bases and the J gene lost 5 bases, with 12 bases spanning the gap. The CDR3 DNA reads as TGTGCCAGCAGCTTGAGCCAGTTCTTAGATACGCAGTATTTT. Translation gives CASSLSQFLDTQYF.

The chain combines TRBV16 with TRBJ1-2; D gene ambiguous. The CDR3 is made up of 15 amino acids. The germline CDR1 and CDR2 sequences are KGHSY and FQNENV. V lost 4 bases and J 0 bases, leaving 12 bases between the germline ends. CDR3 DNA sequence: TGTGCCAGCAGCCGCCCCCCGGCTTCTAACTATGGCTACACCTTC. Protein product: CASSRPPASNYGYTF. Full variable domain (remainder filled in from reference TRBV16 and TRBJ1-2): GEEVAQTPKHLVRGEGQKAKLYCAPIKGHSYVFWYQQVLKNEFKFLISFQNENVFDETGMPKERFSAKCLPNSPCSLEIQATKLEDSAVYFCASSRPPASNYGYTFGSGTRLTVV.

This clonotype was recorded at least ten times. This sequence joins TRBV20-1 and TRBJ2-1; D is unresolved. Between the trimmed V and J ends, which lost 5 bases and 5 bases, there was a span of 16 bases. Germline V gene lookup returns CDR1 DFQATT and CDR2 SNEGSKA (reference sequence). This CDR3 has 14 residues. CDR3 sequence reads: CSALPVGSNNEQFF. CDR3 coding DNA: TGCAGTGCTCTTCCGGTGGGGTCAAACAATGAGCAGTTCTTC.

This clonotype was seen many times. The chain combines TRBV6-4 with TRBJ2-3; 9 bases are shared with TRBD2. V was pared by 4 bases and J by 3 bases, with 5 bases of the junction left unmatched. Per germline, CDR1 MRHNA and CDR2 SNTAGT. The CDR3 contains 15 residues. The CDR3 here is CASSAAGGRTDTQYF. For the CDR3, the DNA is TGTGCCAGCAGTGCGGCGGGGGGGCGTACAGATACGCAGTATTTT.

In regard to this clonotype: A much larger clone is a single base away; this may be a read error. The chain carries TRBV5-1 and TRBJ2-1; the match to TRBD1 covers 10 bases. The CDR3 length is 14 residues. Germline CDR1 and CDR2: SGHRS and YFSETQ. The CDR3: CTSSRTGGYNEQFF. For the CDR3, the DNA is TGCACCAGCAGCCGGACAGGGGGGTACAATGAGCAGTTCTTC.

This chain joins TRBV2 and TRBJ2-3; 10 nucleotides line up with TRBD2. The V gene end was trimmed by 8 bases and the J gene end by 4 bases; junction bases not matched to a gene: 9. The germline CDR1 and CDR2 sequences are SNHLY and FYNNEI. The length of the CDR3 is 15 residues. The CDR3, as DNA: TGTGCCAGCCAAAGGACTAGCGGAGTTCCAGATACGCAGTATTTT. Translation: CASQRTSGVPDTQYF.

The table lists this clonotype with a few counts. The CDR3 loop reads CASSAQGVSYNEQFF. CDR3 sequence (DNA): TGTGCCAGCAGCGCTCAGGGGGTCTCCTACAATGAGCAGTTCTTC. This chain uses TRBV2 with TRBJ2-1; 7 bases are shared with TRBD1. Unmatched junction bases numbered 5, after V lost 6 bases and J lost 0 bases. The CDR3 is 15 residues long. Germline lookup yields CDR1 SNHLY and CDR2 FYNNEI.

This clonotype was found a few times. This sequence joins TRBV27 and TRBJ1-2; 8 bases match TRBD1. The V and J ends lost 6 bases and 7 bases, in that order; junction bases with no gene match: 13. The germline CDR1 and CDR2 sequences are MNHEY and SMNVEV (reference sequence). The CDR3 runs to 15 residues. CDR3 sequence: CASSLGPTGVFGYTF. Written as DNA, the CDR3 is TGTGCCAGCAGCTTGGGCCCGACAGGGGTATTTGGCTACACCTTC.

In this sample, this clonotype turned up a few times. The chain combines TRBV4-3 with TRBJ1-3; tentative D call: TRBD1 (6 bases). V lost 0 bases to trimming and J lost 4 bases, with 7 bases between them. Germline CDR1 and CDR2: LGHNA and YSLEER. CDR3 length: 14 amino acids. The CDR3 sequence: CASSQEGGGNTIYF. In nucleotides, the CDR3 is TGCGCCAGCAGCCAAGAAGGGGGAGGAAACACCATATATTTT.

Regarding this clonotype: At one of its ends the junction is not consistent with the germline gene, which may arise from a read error. V is TRBV7-2 and J is TRBJ2-1; the D call may be TRBD1 or TRBD2 (5 bases each). The CDR3 is 14 amino acids. From germline, CDR1 is SGHTA and CDR2 FQGNSA. This CDR3 reads CASSLVQGRDERFF. As DNA, the CDR3 is TGTGCCAGCAGCTTAGTGCAGGGCCGGGATGAGCGGTTCTTC.

This clonotype was observed at least ten times. The rearrangement joins TRBV11-1 to TRBJ2-4; D is undetermined. With 1 base removed from V and 13 bases from J, the gap between germline ends came to 14 bases. The V gene's germline CDR1 is SGHAT and CDR2 FQDESV (reference sequence). CDR3 length: 13 residues. CDR3 nucleotide sequence: TGTGCCAGCAGCTTAGAGCCTAGGTATGAGCAGTACTTC. It codes for CASSLEPRYEQYF.

This clonotype was seen ten or more times. One end of the junction varies from germline; a read error may be responsible. The chain links TRBV7-9 to TRBJ2-7; TRBD2 matches 7 bases. This CDR3 has 14 amino acids. Germline-derived CDR1 and CDR2 are SEHNR and FQNEAQ (reference sequence). As DNA, the CDR3 is TGTGCTAGCAGCTTAGCTGGGGGGGCCTACGAGCAGTACTTC. It codes for CASSLAGGAYEQYF. Based on the CDR3 plus reference TRBV7-9 and TRBJ2-7, the full variable domain is DTGVSQNPRHKITKRGQNVTFRCDPISEHNRLYWYRQTLGQGPEFLTYFQNEAQLEKSRLLSDRFSAERPKGSFSTLEIQRTEQGDSAMYLCASSLAGGAYEQYFGPGTRLTVT.

The table lists this clonotype with many counts. An end of the junction does not agree with germline; a read error may underlie this. This sequence joins TRBV20-1 and TRBJ2-5, with D tentatively TRBD2 (6 bases). The CDR3 consists of 13 residues. Germline V CDR1 and CDR2: DFQATT, SNEGSKA (reference sequence). The CDR3 nucleotides are TGCAGTGCTCGAAGGACTACCCAAGAGACCCGGTACTTC. As protein: CSARRTTQETRYF.

This clonotype was seen a few times. A read error is possible here, since a much larger clone lies one base away. The chain combines TRBV5-1 with TRBJ1-2, with 8 bases lining up with TRBD1. Germline loops: CDR1 SGHRS, CDR2 YFSETQ. The CDR3 has 17 amino acids. In nucleotides, the CDR3 is TGCGCCAGCAGCTTGGCCGCAGGGGGCGCGTCAGTCTATGGCTGCACCTTC. Its protein product is CASSLAAGGASVYGCTF.

The rearrangement joins TRBV27 to TRBJ1-2, with a possible D match to TRBD1 (6 bases). Germline CDR1 is MNHEY and CDR2 is SMNVEV (reference sequence). V was trimmed by 0 bases and J by 7 bases, leaving 21 bases between them. CDR3 length: 17 amino acids. The CDR3 protein is CASSLSKRTRGLSGYTF. Written as DNA, the CDR3 is TGTGCCAGCAGTTTATCCAAACGAACCAGGGGTTTAAGTGGCTACACCTTC.

This clonotype was picked up a small number of times. The J gene is TRBJ2-1, the V gene TRBV7-2; 8 bases map to TRBD1. V lost 5 bases, J lost 9 bases, and 18 bases stayed unmatched. Germline V gene lookup returns CDR1 SGHTA and CDR2 FQGNSA. The CDR3 extends over 17 amino acids. CDR3: CASSRPPGTGGNSEQFF. CDR3 in DNA: TGTGCCAGCAGCAGGCCACCCGGGACAGGTGGTAATAGTGAGCAGTTCTTC.

This chain joins TRBV7-2 and TRBJ1-2, with D perhaps TRBD1 (6 bases). This CDR3 contains 16 residues. The V gene's germline CDR1 is SGHTA and CDR2 FQGNSA. With 5 bases removed from V and 1 base from J, the gap between germline ends came to 17 bases. CDR3 DNA: TGTGCCAGCAGCCCACAGGGTATGCGTTTTAACTATGGCTACACCTTC. This sequence encodes CASSPQGMRFNYGYTF.

The V gene is TRBV4-2, the J gene TRBJ2-1; 9 bases match TRBD1. The CDR3 loop spans 17 amino acids. Trimming at V came to 4 bases and at J to 3 bases, leaving 10 bases not matched to a gene. CDR1 is LGHNA, CDR2 YNFKEQ, per germline. The CDR3, as DNA: TGTGCCAGCAGCCCCGACCCTGGACAGGGGATCTACAATGAGCAGTTCTTC. Its translation: CASSPDPGQGIYNEQFF.

V is TRBV3-1 and J is TRBJ2-1, with 11 bases aligning to TRBD2. This CDR3 region has 18 residues. From germline, CDR1 is LGHDT and CDR2 YNNKEL (reference sequence). With 10 bases clipped from V and 5 bases from J, the junction kept 19 bases outside the gene matches. CDR3 nucleotides: TGTGCCACCGCCCCAAGTCGCCTAGCGGGGGGCCTCCACAATGAGCAGTTCTTC. It is translated as CATAPSRLAGGLHNEQFF.

The genes are TRBV20-1 and TRBJ1-2, with D tentatively TRBD1 (5 bases). This CDR3 region has 13 residues. Trimming took 5 bases from V and 8 from J, leaving 18 bases between them. Germline V gene sequence: CDR1 DFQATT, CDR2 SNEGSKA (reference sequence). CDR3 DNA sequence: TGCAGTGCTGCCCCCACCGGGGCAGGGGGCTACACCTTC. Encoded protein: CSAAPTGAGGYTF.

The chain uses TRBV24-1 and TRBJ2-2; no definite D call. CDR1 is KGHDR, CDR2 SFDVKD, per germline. CDR3 length: 11 amino acids. V was clipped by 4 bases and J by 5 bases, with 1 base between them. CDR3 in amino acids: CATSETGELFF. The DNA for the CDR3 is TGTGCCACCAGTGAGACCGGGGAGCTGTTTTTT.

This clonotype was seen once. A much larger clonotype is one base distant, so this may be a read error. The chain employs TRBV4-3 and TRBJ2-4; 10 bases are a match to TRBD1. The tail of the sequence fits TRBJ2-7 better, so the J call may be wrong. The CDR3 length is 14 residues. Germline V gives CDR1 LGHNA, CDR2 YSLEER. The CDR3: CAGSQGQGWYEQYF. Here the CDR3 DNA reads TGCGCCGGCAGCCAGGGACAGGGGTGGTACGAGCAGTACTTC.